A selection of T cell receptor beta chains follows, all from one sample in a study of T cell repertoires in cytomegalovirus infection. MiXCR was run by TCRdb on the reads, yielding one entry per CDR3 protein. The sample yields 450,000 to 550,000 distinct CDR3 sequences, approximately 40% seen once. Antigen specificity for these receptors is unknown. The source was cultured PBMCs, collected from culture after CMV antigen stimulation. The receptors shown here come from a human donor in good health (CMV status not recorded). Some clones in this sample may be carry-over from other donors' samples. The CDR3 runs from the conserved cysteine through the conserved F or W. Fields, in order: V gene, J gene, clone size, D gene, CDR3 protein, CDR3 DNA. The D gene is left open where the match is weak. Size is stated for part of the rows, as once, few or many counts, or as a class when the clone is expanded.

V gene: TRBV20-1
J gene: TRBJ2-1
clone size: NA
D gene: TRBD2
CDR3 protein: CSARLAGGSYNEQFF
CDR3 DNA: TGCAGTGCTAGACTAGCGGGAGGGTCCTACAATGAGCAGTTCTTC

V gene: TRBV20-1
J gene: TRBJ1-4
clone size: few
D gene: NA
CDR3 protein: CSAREGGGNEKLFF
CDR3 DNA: TGCAGTGCTAGAGAAGGGGGGGGTAATGAAAAACTGTTTTTT

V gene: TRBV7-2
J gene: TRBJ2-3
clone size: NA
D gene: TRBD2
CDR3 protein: CASSRSGGATSAQYF
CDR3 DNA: TGTGCCAGCAGCCGTAGCGGGGGGGCCACTTCTGCGCAGTATTTT

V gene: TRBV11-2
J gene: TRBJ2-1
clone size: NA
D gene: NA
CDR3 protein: CASSPVRSYNEQFF
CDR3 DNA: TGTGCCAGCAGCCCGGTACGCTCCTACAATGAGCAGTTCTTC

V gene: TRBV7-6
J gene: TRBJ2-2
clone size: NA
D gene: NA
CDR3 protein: CASSGTIGGELFF
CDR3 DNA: TGTGCCAGCAGCGGGACGATAGGCGGGGAGCTGTTTTTT

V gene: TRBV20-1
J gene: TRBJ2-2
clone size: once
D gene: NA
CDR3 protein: CSARDITVGELFF
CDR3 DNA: TGCAGTGCTAGAGATATAACAGTCGGGGAGCTGTTTTTT

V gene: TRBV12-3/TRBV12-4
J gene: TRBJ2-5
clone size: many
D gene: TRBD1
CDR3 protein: CASSPNRGRETQYF
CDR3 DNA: TGTGCCAGCAGTCCGAACAGGGGGCGAGAGACCCAGTACTTC

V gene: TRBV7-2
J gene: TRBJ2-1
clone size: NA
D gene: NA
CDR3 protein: CASGLDPRGDEQFF
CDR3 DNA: TGTGCCAGCGGCCTAGATCCACGAGGGGATGAGCAGTTCTTC

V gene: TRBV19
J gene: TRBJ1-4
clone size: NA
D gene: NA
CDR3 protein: CASSIRPTNLPPNEKLFF
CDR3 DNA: TGTGCCAGTAGTATACGACCAACCAACTTACCCCCAAATGAAAAACTGTTTTTT

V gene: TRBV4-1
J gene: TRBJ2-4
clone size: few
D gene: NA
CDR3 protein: CASSHTAAGAKNIQYF
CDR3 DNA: TGCGCCAGCAGCCACACAGCGGCGGGGGCCAAAAACATTCAGTACTTC

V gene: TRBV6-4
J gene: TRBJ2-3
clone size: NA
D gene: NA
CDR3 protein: CARPPIPGISTDTQYF
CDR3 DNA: TGTGCCAGACCCCCTATCCCCGGGATAAGCACAGATACGCAGTATTTT

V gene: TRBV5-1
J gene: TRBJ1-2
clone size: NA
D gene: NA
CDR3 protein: CASSLANGGADGYTF
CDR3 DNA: TGCGCCAGCAGCTTGGCCAATGGAGGGGCGGATGGCTACACCTTC

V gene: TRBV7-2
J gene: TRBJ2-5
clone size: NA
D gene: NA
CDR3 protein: CASSLLPRETQYF
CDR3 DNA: TGTGCCAGCAGCTTATTGCCGCGAGAGACCCAGTACTTC

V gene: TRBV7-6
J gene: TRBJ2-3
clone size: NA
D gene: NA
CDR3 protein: CASSLVAGEDTQYF
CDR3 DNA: TGTGCCAGCAGCTTAGTGGCTGGGGAGGATACGCAGTATTTT

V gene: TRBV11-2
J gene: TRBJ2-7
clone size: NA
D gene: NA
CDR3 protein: CASSPWGGHEQYF
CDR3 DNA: TGTGCCAGCAGCCCGTGGGGGGGCCACGAGCAGTACTTC

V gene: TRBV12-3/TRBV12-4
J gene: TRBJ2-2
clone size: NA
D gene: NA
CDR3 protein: CASSISASATGELFF
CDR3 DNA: TGTGCCAGCAGTATAAGCGCTAGCGCCACCGGGGAGCTGTTTTTT

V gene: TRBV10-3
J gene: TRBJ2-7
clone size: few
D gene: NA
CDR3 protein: CATSPVGPYEQYF
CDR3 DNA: TGTGCCACCAGCCCGGTCGGCCCCTACGAGCAGTACTTC

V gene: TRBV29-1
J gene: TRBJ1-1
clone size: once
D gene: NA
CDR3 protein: CSAGMDTEAFF
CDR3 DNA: TGCAGCGCTGGGATGGACACTGAAGCTTTCTTT

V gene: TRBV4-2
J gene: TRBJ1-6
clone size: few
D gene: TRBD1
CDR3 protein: CASSHPDRVNSPLHF
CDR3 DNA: TGTGCCAGCAGCCACCCCGACAGGGTTAATTCACCCCTCCACTTT

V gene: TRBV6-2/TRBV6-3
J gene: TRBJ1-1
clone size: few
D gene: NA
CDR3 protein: CASGALIRNTEAFF
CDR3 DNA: TGTGCCAGCGGGGCCCTTATCCGGAACACTGAAGCTTTCTTT

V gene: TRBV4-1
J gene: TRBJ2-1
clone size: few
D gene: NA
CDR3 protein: CASSLPGRLYNEQFF
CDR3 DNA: TGCGCCAGCAGCCTCCCGGGGCGGCTCTACAATGAGCAGTTCTTC

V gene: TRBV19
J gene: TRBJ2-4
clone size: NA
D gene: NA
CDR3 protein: CASSKYRNIQYF
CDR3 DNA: TGTGCCAGTAGTAAATACCGAAACATTCAGTACTTC

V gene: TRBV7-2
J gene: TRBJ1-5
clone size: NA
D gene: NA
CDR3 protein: CASLGLDQPQHF
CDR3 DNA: TGTGCCAGCTTAGGTTTGGATCAGCCCCAGCATTTT

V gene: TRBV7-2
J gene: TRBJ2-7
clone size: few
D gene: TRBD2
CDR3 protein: CASSLLQSASGRSSYEQYF
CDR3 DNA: TGTGCCAGCAGCTTATTACAGTCGGCTAGCGGGAGGAGCTCCTACGAGCAGTACTTC

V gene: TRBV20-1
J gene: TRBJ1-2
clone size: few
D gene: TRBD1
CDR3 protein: CSGYKTGRGYTF
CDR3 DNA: TGCAGTGGATACAAGACAGGGCGAGGCTACACCTTC

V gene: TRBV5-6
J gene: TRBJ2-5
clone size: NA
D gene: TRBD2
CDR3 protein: CASSKVAGGPGPQETQYF
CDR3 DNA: TGTGCCAGCAGTAAGGTAGCGGGAGGGCCGGGGCCCCAAGAGACCCAGTACTTC

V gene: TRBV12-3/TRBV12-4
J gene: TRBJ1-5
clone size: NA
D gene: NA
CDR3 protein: CASSLLRGNQPQHF
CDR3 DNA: TGTGCCAGCAGTTTATTAAGGGGCAATCAGCCCCAGCATTTT

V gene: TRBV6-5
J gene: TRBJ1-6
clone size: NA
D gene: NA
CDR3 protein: CASSLVPTGPYNSPLHF
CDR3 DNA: TGTGCCAGCAGTCTTGTCCCAACAGGTCCCTATAATTCACCCCTCCACTTT

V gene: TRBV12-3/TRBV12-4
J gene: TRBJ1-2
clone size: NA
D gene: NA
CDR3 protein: CASSFSPTSYGYTF
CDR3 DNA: TGTGCCAGCAGTTTTTCCCCGACGTCATATGGCTACACCTTC

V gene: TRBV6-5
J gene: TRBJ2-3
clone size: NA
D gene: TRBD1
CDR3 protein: CASSYTTGRTDTQYF
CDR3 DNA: TGTGCCAGCAGTTACACGACAGGGCGCACAGATACGCAGTATTTT

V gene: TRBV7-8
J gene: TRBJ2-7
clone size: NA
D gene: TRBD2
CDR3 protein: CASSPASGGREQYF
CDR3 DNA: TGTGCCAGCAGCCCCGCTAGCGGGGGGCGCGAGCAGTACTTC

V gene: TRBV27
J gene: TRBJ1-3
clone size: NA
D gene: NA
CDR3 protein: CASSLAGASGNTIYF
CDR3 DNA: TGTGCCAGCAGTTTAGCTGGCGCCTCTGGAAACACCATATATTTT

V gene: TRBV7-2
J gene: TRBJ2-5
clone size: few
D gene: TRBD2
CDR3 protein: CASSVDAGGSETQYF
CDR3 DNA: TGTGCCAGCAGCGTCGACGCGGGAGGGTCAGAGACCCAGTACTTC

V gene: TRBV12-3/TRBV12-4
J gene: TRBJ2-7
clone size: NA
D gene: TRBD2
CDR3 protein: CASGVGGSSYEQYF
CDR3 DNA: TGTGCCAGTGGAGTGGGCGGGAGCTCCTACGAGCAGTACTTC

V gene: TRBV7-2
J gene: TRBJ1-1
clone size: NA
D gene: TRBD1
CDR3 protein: CASSLAPPGQGGLAFF
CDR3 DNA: TGTGCCAGCAGCTTAGCTCCTCCGGGACAGGGGGGATTGGCTTTCTTT

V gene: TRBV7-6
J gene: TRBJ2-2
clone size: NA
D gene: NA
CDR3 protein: CASSLVDRPNTGELFF
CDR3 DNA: TGTGCCAGCAGCTTAGTCGACAGGCCGAACACCGGGGAGCTGTTTTTT

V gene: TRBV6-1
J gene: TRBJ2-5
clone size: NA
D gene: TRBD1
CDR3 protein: CASSAGDRETQYF
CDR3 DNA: TGTGCCAGCAGTGCCGGGGACAGGGAGACCCAGTACTTC

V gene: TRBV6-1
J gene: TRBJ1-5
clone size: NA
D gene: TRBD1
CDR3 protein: CASTPGQGGGNQPQHF
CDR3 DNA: TGTGCCAGCACACCAGGACAGGGAGGAGGCAATCAGCCCCAGCATTTT

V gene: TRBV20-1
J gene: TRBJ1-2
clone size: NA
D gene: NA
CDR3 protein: CSARDISQGVVDGYTF
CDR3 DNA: TGCAGTGCTAGAGATATTTCCCAAGGGGTAGTAGATGGCTACACCTTC

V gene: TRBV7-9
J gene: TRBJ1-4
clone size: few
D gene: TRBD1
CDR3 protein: CASSPGTDLNEKLFF
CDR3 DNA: TGTGCCAGCAGCCCAGGGACAGACCTTAATGAAAAACTGTTTTTT

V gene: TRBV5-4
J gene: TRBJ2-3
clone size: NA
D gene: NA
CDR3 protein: CASSPAGISTDTQYF
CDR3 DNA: TGTGCCAGCAGCCCGGCGGGGATAAGCACAGATACGCAGTATTTT